Listed below are T cell receptor beta chains from one sample, sequenced in a study of T-cell reconstitution after alpha-beta-depleted transplantation in children. Using its own MiXCR run on the PCR reads, TCRdb lists one record per CDR3 protein. The sample records some 240,000 distinct CDR3 sequences, around 8.9% being singletons. The specimen comprised PBMCs from the stem cell graft donor, sampled from the stem cell graft. These receptors were taken from a human donor who donated a stem cell graft to a child with SCID. Each CDR3 is given with its conserved first and last residue. The D gene is left open where the match is weak. Rows may omit the clone size; those that give it use once, few, many or a size class.

>many|TRBJ1-5|NA|TRBV5-1
TGCGCCAGCAGCTTGGGTGGCAGCCTCAATCAGCCCCAGCATTTT
CASSLGGSLNQPQHF
>many|TRBJ2-2|TRBD2|TRBV20-1
TGCAGTGCTAGAGATCTAGCGGGGGACACCGGGGAGCTGTTTTTT
CSARDLAGDTGELFF
>many|TRBJ2-1|TRBD2|TRBV7-3
TGTGCCAGCAGCCTTAGCGGGAGCTCCTACAATGAGCAGTTCTTC
CASSLSGSSYNEQFF
>many|TRBJ1-5|NA|TRBV30
TGTGCCTGGAGTTTAGGACAGCTGAATCAGCCCCAGCATTTT
CAWSLGQLNQPQHF
>NA|TRBJ2-3|NA|TRBV5-6
TGTGCCAGCAGCCCGGCGGGCACCAGTATGGATACGCAGTATTTT
CASSPAGTSMDTQYF
>NA|TRBJ2-3|NA|TRBV25-1
TGTGCCAGCAGTGTACGGACAGCATTCACAGATACGCAGTATTTT
CASSVRTAFTDTQYF
>many|TRBJ2-2|NA|TRBV3-1
TGTGCCAGCAGCCTCTTTTTAGGGGGGGCCGGGGAGCTGTTTTTT
CASSLFLGGAGELFF
>many|TRBJ1-5|NA|TRBV25-1
TGTGCCAGCAGTACGCGACAGAACCCGTACCACCAGCATTTT
CASSTRQNPYHQHF
>many|TRBJ1-4|NA|TRBV7-9
TGTGCCAGCAGCTTAGACGAAGCAACTAATGAAAAACTGTTTTTT
CASSLDEATNEKLFF
>many|TRBJ2-1|TRBD1|TRBV6-5
TGTGCCAGCACTACTCTGACAGGGGTCAATGAGCAGTTCTTC
CASTTLTGVNEQFF
>many|TRBJ2-5|TRBD1|TRBV7-8
TGTGCCAGCAGCCTTCTGGACAGGCGCCAAGAGACCCAGTACTTC
CASSLLDRRQETQYF
>many|TRBJ1-6|TRBD1|TRBV15
TGTGCCACCAGCAGAGTCAGGACAGGGGGCTTTTCACCCCTCCACTTT
CATSRVRTGGFSPLHF
>many|TRBJ2-1|NA|TRBV6-1
TGTGCCAGCAGCCCTACGAGTACCTACAATGAGCAGTTCTTC
CASSPTSTYNEQFF
>many|TRBJ1-5|NA|TRBV28
TGTGCCAGCAGTTTAGACGGGACCGGTGGGAGTCAGCCCCAGCATTTT
CASSLDGTGGSQPQHF
>many|TRBJ1-4|NA|TRBV5-1
TGCGCCAGCAGCCTTTGGCAGGGCAGAGATGAAAAACTGTTTTTT
CASSLWQGRDEKLFF
>many|TRBJ2-7|NA|TRBV12-3/TRBV12-4
TGTGCCAGCAGTTTAAGCCCCCGGTGGTACGAGCAGTACTTC
CASSLSPRWYEQYF
>NA|TRBJ2-5|NA|TRBV7-3
TGTGCCAGCAGCCCCCTTTTAGGGGAGACCCAGTACTTC
CASSPLLGETQYF
>few|TRBJ1-5|NA|TRBV5-1
TGCGCCAGCAGCCGGGACACCGGGGGCGGGCAGCCCCAGCATTTT
CASSRDTGGGQPQHF
>many|TRBJ2-7|NA|TRBV7-2
TGTGCCAGCAGCTATAATCCCCACGAGCAGTACTTC
CASSYNPHEQYF
>many|TRBJ1-2|TRBD1|TRBV20-1
TGCAGTGCTCCCCCGGGACAGGGAGGGAACTATGGCTACACCTTC
CSAPPGQGGNYGYTF
>many|TRBJ1-2|NA|TRBV5-1
TGCGCCAGCAGCCCGGAGGGGTCGGGCTACACCTTC
CASSPEGSGYTF
>NA|TRBJ2-7|NA|TRBV21-1
TGTGCCAGCAGAAGAGCGGGGAGACAGGGGGCCCACGAGCAGTACTTC
CASRRAGRQGAHEQYF
>many|TRBJ2-2|NA|TRBV12-3/TRBV12-4
TGTGCCAGCAGTTTCATGGCTAGCGTCGTGAACACCGGGGAGCTGTTTTTT
CASSFMASVVNTGELFF
>many|TRBJ2-1|NA|TRBV5-6
TGTGCCAGTCTTCAGGGGACGGGGTACAATGAGCAGTTCTTC
CASLQGTGYNEQFF
>many|TRBJ2-1|NA|TRBV15
TGTGCCACCAGCCCTGGATGGGCCAAGAGCTCCTACAATGAGCAGTTCTTC
CATSPGWAKSSYNEQFF
>many|TRBJ2-1|NA|TRBV7-7
TGTGCCAGCAGCCGCGAGCTAGGGAATGAGCAGTTCTTC
CASSRELGNEQFF
>many|TRBJ2-1|NA|TRBV7-2
TGTGCCAGCAGCCAGTCGTGGGACACTTATTTCTTC
CASSQSWDTYFF
>many|TRBJ2-1|NA|TRBV20-1
TGCAGTGCCTCCAATCTCGGGAGAGGGACCTACAATGAGCAGTTCTTC
CSASNLGRGTYNEQFF
>many|TRBJ1-4|TRBD1|TRBV7-9
TGTGCCAGCAGCTTAAGGGACAGCCTGTTTTTT
CASSLRDSLFF
>many|TRBJ2-7|NA|TRBV6-6
TGTGCCAGCAGGACGGACAGAACCTACGAGCAGTACTTC
CASRTDRTYEQYF
>NA|TRBJ1-4|NA|TRBV7-6
TGTGCCAGCAGCCCAACCGGGCCCCAAAGCGGAAATGAAAAACTGTTTTTT
CASSPTGPQSGNEKLFF
>many|TRBJ2-7|NA|TRBV12-3/TRBV12-4
TGTGCCAGCAGTTTAGACGGTACTAACTACGAGCAGTACTTC
CASSLDGTNYEQYF
>many|TRBJ2-3|NA|TRBV12-3/TRBV12-4
TGTGCCAGCGGGGTGGGGCCCACAGATACGCAGTATTTT
CASGVGPTDTQYF
>many|TRBJ1-2|TRBD1|TRBV2
TGTGCCAGCAGGGGGACAGGGTCCCCTGGTTATGGCTACACCTTC
CASRGTGSPGYGYTF
>many|TRBJ2-1|TRBD2|TRBV27
TGTGCCAGCAGGGCCAGACTAGCGGGGGGGCACAATGAGCAGTTCTTC
CASRARLAGGHNEQFF